The clone carrying this T cell receptor beta chain has a handful of counts. Its antigen is as yet unknown. These data originate in a study of T-cell memory formation after mild COVID-19. Study findings and constraints: Mostly located in CM and EM were contracting CD4+ clones, with contracting CD8+ clones located in EMRA. Cross-reactive memory appears to have joined, as suggested by some responding clones showing up in pre-infection memory. Day 15 to 85 contractors were CD4/CD8 balanced; later expanders leaned CD4+.

5'RACE, which relied on constant-segment primers, yielded TCR alpha and TCR beta cDNA libraries carrying sample barcodes and UMIs. TCRdb recomputed calls from the 5' RACE reads with MiXCR, one row per CDR3 protein. This table holds about 560,000 distinct CDR3 sequences, about 18% found once. Sequences were obtained from PBMCs or a T cell subset sorted from them (not recorded which). The receptor was derived from an adult woman who had mild COVID-19 (a few samples of this study predate the infection). Cell type and time point are not known.

This chain's CDR3 is CASSLLSGNTIYF. DNA for the CDR3: TGTGCCAGCAGTTTATTGTCCGGAAACACCATATATTTT. The chain couples TRBV12-3 or TRBV12-4 to TRBJ1-3, with no clear D. The V end lost 2 bases, the J end lost 4 bases, and 6 bases lay between the germline ends. The CDR3 sequence is 13 residues long.